The 21 T cell receptor beta chains in this list originate from one sample, sequenced in a study of radiation and T cells in renal cell carcinoma. The time point here: blood 2 weeks post-SBRT. Treatment of the sample: 15 Gy SBRT to primary tumor, nephrectomy 4 weeks later. Sequencing used immunoSEQ multiplex PCR; TCRdb keeps in-frame clones, though not all of them. This sample has approximately 120,000 clones, with about 81% found just once. The sample was blood, taken from a patient whose treatment included radiotherapy and nephrectomy. These receptors came from a man over 45 with renal cell carcinoma.

The chain couples TRBV6-6 to TRBJ1-4; 7 nucleotides line up with TRBD1. The CDR3 sequence is 13 residues long. The ends lost 10 bases at V and 7 bases at J; junction bases unmatched: 9. In germline, CDR1 is MNHNY, CDR2 SVGAGI (reference sequence). CDR3 nucleotides: TGTGCCACCCGCCAGGGGGTTCGTGAAAAACTGTTTTTT. This translates into CATRQGVREKLFF.

The chain couples TRBV5-5 to TRBJ2-5, with 8 bases identical to TRBD1. V lost 0 bases to trimming and J lost 1 base; unmatched junction nucleotides: 8. The CDR3 runs to 17 residues. Germline V gene data show CDR1 as SGHKS and CDR2 as YYEKEE (reference sequence). The CDR3 protein is CASSLAADRVIQETQYF. CDR3 coding DNA: TGTGCCAGCAGCTTGGCCGCGGACAGGGTTATCCAAGAGACCCAGTACTTC.

As for this clone: The sample has other DNA sequences that encode this CDR3 too. The chain couples TRBV2 to TRBJ2-5; no clear D. Per the germline V gene, CDR1 is SNHLY and CDR2 is FYNNEI. This CDR3 has 10 amino acids. Trimming cost V 6 bases and J 5 bases, with 4 bases left between them. The CDR3 reads CASRGETQYF. For the CDR3, the DNA is TGTGCCAGCAGGGGGGAGACCCAGTACTTC.

The chain joins TRBV21-1 to TRBJ2-6; the table's D call, TRBD1, has no DNA check behind it. TRBV21-1 is reported as a pseudogene. The CDR3 covers 21 residues. The CDR3 reads CASSHQVGDRGLTSGANVLTF. CDR3 coding DNA: TGTGCCAGCAGCCACCAGGTGGGGGACAGGGGCCTCACCTCTGGGGCCAACGTCCTGACTTTC.

The chain is built from TRBV27 and TRBJ2-1; D unresolved. Germline V lookup: CDR1 MNHEY, CDR2 SMNVEV (reference sequence). V was clipped by 2 bases and J by 4 bases, with 18 bases between them. This CDR3 has 17 residues. The DNA for the CDR3 is TGTGCCAGCAGTTTAAGGCCATCCCAGGATAATTACAATGAGCAGTTCTTC. Protein: CASSLRPSQDNYNEQFF.

The chain links TRBV5-1 to TRBJ2-1; possible D gene TRBD1, 5 bases. V was cut by 0 bases and J by 4 bases, with 11 bases left in between. The CDR3 is 15 residues long. The germline CDR1 and CDR2 sequences are SGHRS and YFSETQ. The CDR3, as DNA: TGCGCCAGCAGCTTGGGGGTAGGGGCATACAATGAGCAGTTCTTC. Translation gives CASSLGVGAYNEQFF.

This clone showed up many times. This chain joins TRBV6-6 and TRBJ2-7; D may be TRBD2 (5 bases). This CDR3 has 11 residues. The V end lost 6 bases, the J end lost 12 bases, and 15 bases lay between the germline ends. CDR1 is MNHNY, CDR2 SVGAGI, per germline (reference sequence). CDR3 nucleotide sequence: TGTGCCAGCAGGCTAGCCGGGTGGACGTACTTC. Encoded protein: CASRLAGWTYF.

This chain links TRBV11-2 with TRBJ1-5; D unclear. The germline CDR1 and CDR2 sequences are SGHAT and FQNNGV. The CDR3 consists of 13 residues. V was clipped by 5 bases and J by 7 bases, with 12 bases between them. In nucleotides, the CDR3 is TGTGCCAGCAGCCCCTCAATCGACCAGCCCCAGCATTTT. Translation gives CASSPSIDQPQHF.

The rearrangement uses TRBV7-2 and TRBJ2-3; 11 nucleotides line up with TRBD2. With V trimmed by 5 bases and J by 1 base, 2 bases remained unmatched. The CDR3 is 15 residues long. CDR1 SGHTA and CDR2 FQGNSA come from the germline V gene. CDR3 coding DNA: TGTGCCAGCAGCAAGGGACTAGCGGGCACAGATACGCAGTATTTT. Its translation is CASSKGLAGTDTQYF.

In DNA, the CDR3 is TGTGCCAGCAGCCGGTTACGTGGGGGAGGCACTGAAGCTTTCTTT. The encoded protein is CASSRLRGGGTEAFF. The V gene is TRBV14, the J gene TRBJ1-1, with D possibly TRBD1 on 5 matching bases. V was shortened by 4 bases and J by 4 bases, with 16 bases between the two germline ends. The CDR3 covers 15 residues. Per germline, CDR1 SGHDN and CDR2 FVKESK.

The gene calls are TRBV19 and TRBJ2-5, with D possibly TRBD2 on 5 matching bases. Germline values: CDR1 LNHDA, CDR2 SQIVND (reference sequence). V was cut by 7 bases and J by 4 bases, with 16 bases left in between. CDR3 length: 14 amino acids. CDR3 amino acids: CASITPRERETQYF. The CDR3 DNA is TGTGCCAGTATCACCCCTCGGGAAAGAGAGACCCAGTACTTC.

The chain carries TRBV11-3 and TRBJ2-3; 13 nucleotides agree with TRBD2. With 5 bases clipped from V and 6 bases from J, the junction kept 5 bases outside the gene matches. This CDR3 comprises 15 residues. From germline, CDR1 is SGHNT and CDR2 YENEEA. CDR3 DNA: TGTGCCAGCAGCGCAGGACTAGCGGGAGCCGATACGCAGTATTTT. This translates into CASSAGLAGADTQYF.

The chain links TRBV4-3 to TRBJ2-7; 10 nucleotides line up with TRBD1. The CDR3 spans 15 residues. V trimming: 4 bases; J trimming: 0 bases; junction bases outside the gene matches: 3. From germline, CDR1 is LGHNA and CDR2 YSLEER. The CDR3 nucleotides read TGCGCCAGCAGCCTAGACAGGGGGCTCTCCTACGAGCAGTACTTC. This codes for CASSLDRGLSYEQYF.

This chain links TRBV2 with TRBJ1-1; 8 positions agree with TRBD1. The J segment lost 3 bases and the V segment lost 7 bases, leaving 7 bases of the junction unmatched. The length of the CDR3 is 14 residues. CDR1 and CDR2 (germline): SNHLY, FYNNEI. The CDR3 here is CASIWTGRDTEAFF. CDR3 sequence (DNA): TGTGCCAGCATTTGGACAGGGCGGGACACTGAAGCTTTCTTT.

The CDR3 coding sequence is TGTGCCAGCAGTTACTCGAATTCAGTGTACCAAGAGACCCAGTACTTC. Protein: CASSYSNSVYQETQYF. This sequence joins TRBV6-6 and TRBJ2-5, with D hard to call. The CDR3 runs 16 residues. Trimming pared 0 bases from V and 0 bases from J, leaving 11 bases between. Germline V gives CDR1 MNHNY, CDR2 SVGAGI (reference sequence).

The V and J genes are TRBV28 and TRBJ2-7; D is uncertain. Germline V gene sequence: CDR1 MDHEN, CDR2 SYDVKM. This CDR3 is 12 amino acids long. Trimming shortened V by 4 bases and J by 2 bases, and 6 bases separated the two germline ends. Here the CDR3 DNA reads TGTGCCAGCAGTTCCCAAACCTACGAGCAGTACTTC. It is translated as CASSSQTYEQYF.

In this sample, this clone turned up a few times. CDR3 in DNA: TGCGCCAGCAGCCTTAGACAGGAGAACACTGAAGCTTTCTTT. It is translated as CASSLRQENTEAFF. This chain joins TRBV5-1 and TRBJ1-1; weak D call: TRBD1 (6 bases). CDR1 is SGHRS and CDR2 is YFSETQ in the germline V gene. V lost 4 bases and J 1 base, leaving 11 bases between the germline ends. The CDR3 loop spans 14 amino acids.

The chain joins TRBV18 to TRBJ1-4; unclear D gene. Germline CDR1 KGHSH, CDR2 LQKENI. This CDR3 spans 14 amino acids. The V end lost 2 bases, the J end lost 0 bases, and 4 bases lay between the germline ends. Written as DNA, the CDR3 is TGTGCCAGCTCACCAGGAGCAACTAATGAAAAACTGTTTTTT. It is translated as CASSPGATNEKLFF.

The rearrangement uses TRBV10-1 and TRBJ2-7, with D unresolved. V gave up 0 bases and J gave up 2 bases, with 11 bases separating them. CDR1 and CDR2 from the germline V gene are WNHNN and SYGVQD (reference sequence). This CDR3 has 15 residues. The CDR3 DNA follows: TGCGCCAGCAGTGAGTCATCGGTGGGGACCTACGAGCAGTACTTC. Its translation: CASSESSVGTYEQYF.

V usage is TRBV4-2 and J usage is TRBJ1-5; D gene uncertain. Germline V lookup: CDR1 LGHNA, CDR2 YNFKEQ. This CDR3 is built from 16 residues. The ends were cut back, 0 bases at V and 2 bases at J, with 11 bases in the middle. The CDR3 DNA reads TGTGCCAGCAGCCAAGATAGGCGAATGGGCAATCAGCCCCAGCATTTT. Translated: CASSQDRRMGNQPQHF.

This chain connects TRBV2 to TRBJ2-3, with D hard to call. The CDR3 is made up of 13 amino acids. Germline V CDR1 and CDR2: SNHLY, FYNNEI. V gave up 8 bases and J gave up 4 bases, with 13 bases separating them. Written as DNA, the CDR3 is TGTGCCAGCCGATACCGTACGTCAGATACGCAGTATTTT. It translates to CASRYRTSDTQYF.